The 7 T cell receptor beta chains below were found in one sample sequenced in a study of blood T cell repertoires in COVID-19. Using immunoSEQ multiplex PCR, the repertoire was profiled, and TCRdb retains in-frame clones only, with some absent. Of 200,000 to 300,000 clones detected, around 83% appear once; the ten largest clones hold approximately 2.3%. The sequencing sample was made of peripheral blood. These receptors were taken from a man in his forties who had recovered from COVID-19.

This clone has only one observation. The chain combines TRBV5-4 with TRBJ1-1; 9 positions agree with TRBD1. The V gene end was trimmed by 4 bases and the J gene end by 6 bases; junction bases not matched to a gene: 7. Germline V gene sequence: CDR1 SGHNT, CDR2 YYREEE (reference sequence). This CDR3 has 14 residues. The CDR3 loop is CASSDRDRVPEAFF. DNA for the CDR3: TGTGCCAGCAGCGACCGGGACAGGGTCCCTGAAGCTTTCTTT.

J is TRBJ1-1 and V is TRBV18, with D unresolved. There are 15 residues in the CDR3. The V and J ends lost 0 bases and 1 base respectively, with 9 bases between them. Germline V CDR1 and CDR2: KGHSH, LQKENI. This CDR3 is CASSPPGRQNTEAFF. The CDR3 DNA reads as TGTGCCAGCTCACCACCGGGCAGACAGAACACTGAAGCTTTCTTT.

The chain links TRBV29-1 to TRBJ2-3, with TRBD2 matching 13 bases. The CDR3 consists of 15 residues. V dropped 6 bases and J dropped 4; count of bases not matched to a gene: 7. CDR1 and CDR2 from the germline V gene are SQVTM and ANQGSEA. The CDR3 nucleotides read TGCAGCGTCTCGGGGACTAGCGGGGCCCCAGATACGCAGTATTTT. Translation: CSVSGTSGAPDTQYF.

The gene calls are TRBV4-1 and TRBJ2-1; D is unclear. V was trimmed by 3 bases and J by 0 bases, leaving 9 bases between them. CDR1 and CDR2 (germline): MGHRA, YSYEKL. There are 15 residues in the CDR3. The CDR3 coding sequence is TGCGCCAGCAGCCAGTTCTATGGCTCCTACAATGAGCAGTTCTTC. This gives the protein CASSQFYGSYNEQFF.

This clone has just one count. The chain recombines TRBV4-3 with TRBJ1-6, with a tentative D call TRBD1 (6 bases). V gave up 0 bases and J gave up 4 bases, with 7 bases separating them. Per germline, CDR1 LGHNA and CDR2 YSLEER. The CDR3 covers 15 residues. The CDR3 DNA follows: TGCGCCAGCAGCCAAGATCAGGGGTATAATTCACCCCTCCACTTT. Amino acid sequence: CASSQDQGYNSPLHF.

The genes are TRBV27 and TRBJ1-4, with unresolved D. The CDR3 covers 15 residues. V was shortened by 3 bases and J by 0 bases, with 8 bases between the two germline ends. The V gene's germline CDR1 is MNHEY and CDR2 SMNVEV (reference sequence). In DNA form, the CDR3 reads TGTGCCAGCAGTTTTGGGAGAGCAACTAATGAAAAACTGTTTTTT. Translation gives CASSFGRATNEKLFF.

The chain is built from TRBV5-4 and TRBJ1-2; 8 bases match TRBD1. This CDR3 comprises 13 residues. Germline V gene lookup returns CDR1 SGHNT and CDR2 YYREEE (reference sequence). J lost 8 bases, V lost 1 base, and 4 bases had no gene match. The CDR3 sequence: CASSLRTGWGYTF. The DNA for the CDR3 is TGTGCCAGCAGCTTGCGGACAGGGTGGGGCTACACCTTC.